This T cell receptor beta chain appears in the sequencing data of a study of early T cells in non-severe SARS-CoV-2 infection. The CDR3 totals 12 residues. CDR1 and CDR2 from the germline V gene are MNHEY and SVGEGT. V gave up 1 base and J gave up 9 bases, with 7 bases separating them. TCRdb analysed the 5' RACE reads with MiXCR anew, one entry per CDR3 protein. This table has 48,000 or so distinct CDR3 sequences, 6% to 8% appearing once. This clonotype was seen ten or more times. This sample comprised whole blood, obtained at baseline. The clonotype originates from an adult who was a healthcare worker with PCR-confirmed SARS-CoV-2 infection or an uninfected control (not recorded which). This chain joins TRBV6-2 or TRBV6-3 and TRBJ2-1; possibly TRBD1 or TRBD2 for D (6 bases each). The CDR3 is CASSYWGAEQFF. CDR3 DNA: TGTGCCAGCAGTTACTGGGGGGCTGAGCAGTTCTTC.